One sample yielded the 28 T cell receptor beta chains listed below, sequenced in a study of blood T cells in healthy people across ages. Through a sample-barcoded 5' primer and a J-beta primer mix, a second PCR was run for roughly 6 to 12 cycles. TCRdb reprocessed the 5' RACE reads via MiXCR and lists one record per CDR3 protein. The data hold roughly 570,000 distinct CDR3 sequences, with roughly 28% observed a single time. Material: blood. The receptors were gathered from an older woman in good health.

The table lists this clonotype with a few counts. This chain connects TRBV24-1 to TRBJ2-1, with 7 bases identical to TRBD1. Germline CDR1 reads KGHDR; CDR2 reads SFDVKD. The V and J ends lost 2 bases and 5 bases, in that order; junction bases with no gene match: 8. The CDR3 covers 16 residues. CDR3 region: CATSDSLGTADNEQFF. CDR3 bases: TGTGCCACCAGTGATTCGCTCGGGACAGCAGACAATGAGCAGTTCTTC.

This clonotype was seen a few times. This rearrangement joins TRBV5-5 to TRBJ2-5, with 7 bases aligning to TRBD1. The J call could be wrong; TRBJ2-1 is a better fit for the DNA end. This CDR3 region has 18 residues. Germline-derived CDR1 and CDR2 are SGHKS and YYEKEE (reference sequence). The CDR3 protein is CASSLGLFSTGNYNEQFF. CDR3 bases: TGTGCCAGCAGCTTGGGTCTTTTTTCGACAGGGAATTACAATGAGCAGTTCTTC.

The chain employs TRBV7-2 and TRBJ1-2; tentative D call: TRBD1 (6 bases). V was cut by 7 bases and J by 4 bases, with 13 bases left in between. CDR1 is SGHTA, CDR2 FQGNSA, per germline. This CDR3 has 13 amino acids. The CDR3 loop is CASTFTGIYGYTF. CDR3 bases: TGTGCCAGCACCTTTACAGGGATCTATGGCTACACCTTC.

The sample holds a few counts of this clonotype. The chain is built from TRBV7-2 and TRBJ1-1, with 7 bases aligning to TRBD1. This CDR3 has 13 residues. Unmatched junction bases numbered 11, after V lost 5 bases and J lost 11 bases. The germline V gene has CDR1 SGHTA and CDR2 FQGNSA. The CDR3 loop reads CASSAQRQGGAFF. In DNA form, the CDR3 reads TGTGCCAGCAGCGCACAGAGACAGGGCGGGGCTTTCTTT.

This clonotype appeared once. The DNA for the CDR3 is TGCAGTGCTAGAGTTGGGTGGGGGGACAGGGGCAATCAGCCCCAGCATTTT. Translating it yields CSARVGWGDRGNQPQHF. This rearrangement joins TRBV20-1 to TRBJ1-5; 9 bases are shared with TRBD1. V dropped 1 base and J dropped 2; count of bases not matched to a gene: 9. CDR1 is DFQATT and CDR2 is SNEGSKA in the germline V gene (reference sequence). CDR3 size: 17 residues.

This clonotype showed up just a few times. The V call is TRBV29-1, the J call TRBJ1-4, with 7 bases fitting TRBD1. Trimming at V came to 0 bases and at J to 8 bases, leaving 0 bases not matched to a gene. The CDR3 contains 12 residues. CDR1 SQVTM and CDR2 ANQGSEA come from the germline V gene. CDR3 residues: CSVEEQGEKLFF. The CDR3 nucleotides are TGCAGCGTTGAAGAACAGGGGGAAAAACTGTTTTTT. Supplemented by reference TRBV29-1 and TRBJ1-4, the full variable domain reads SAVISQKPSRDICQRGTSLTIQCQVDSQVTMMFWYRQQPGQSLTLIATANQGSEATYESGFVIDKFPISRPNLTFSTLTVSNMSPEDSSIYLCSVEEQGEKLFFGSGTQLSVL.

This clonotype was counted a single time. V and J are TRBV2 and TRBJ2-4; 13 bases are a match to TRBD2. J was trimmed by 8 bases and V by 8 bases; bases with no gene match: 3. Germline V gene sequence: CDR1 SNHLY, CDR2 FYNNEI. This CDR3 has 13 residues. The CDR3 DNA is TGTGCCAGCGGGACTAGCGGGGCGGACATTCAGTACTTC. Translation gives CASGTSGADIQYF.

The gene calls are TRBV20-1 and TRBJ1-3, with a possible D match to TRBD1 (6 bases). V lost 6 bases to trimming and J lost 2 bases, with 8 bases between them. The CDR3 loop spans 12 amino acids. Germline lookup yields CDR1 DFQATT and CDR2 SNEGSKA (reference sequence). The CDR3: CSARTAGNTIYF. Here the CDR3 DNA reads TGCAGTGCACGGACAGCTGGAAACACCATATATTTT.

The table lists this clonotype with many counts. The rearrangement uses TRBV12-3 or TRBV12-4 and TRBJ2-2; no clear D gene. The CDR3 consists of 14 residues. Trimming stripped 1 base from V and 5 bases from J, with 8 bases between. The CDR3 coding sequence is TGTGCCAGCAGTTTAGGGTCCGGTACCGGGGAGCTGTTTTTT. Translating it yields CASSLGSGTGELFF.

Here the CDR3 DNA reads TGTGCCAGCGTAAAGCGGGAGGTTGCAGATACGCAGTATTTT. It specifies CASVKREVADTQYF. The V gene is TRBV11-2, the J gene TRBJ2-3, with 9 bases matching TRBD2. V trimming: 8 bases; J trimming: 4 bases; junction bases outside the gene matches: 7. Germline V gene lookup returns CDR1 SGHAT and CDR2 FQNNGV. The CDR3 sequence is 14 residues long.

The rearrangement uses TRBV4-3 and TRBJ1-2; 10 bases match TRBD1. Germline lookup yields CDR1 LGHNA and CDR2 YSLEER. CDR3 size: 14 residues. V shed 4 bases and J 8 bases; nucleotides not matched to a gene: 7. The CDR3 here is CASSPSTGGGGYTF. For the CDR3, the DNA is TGCGCCAGCAGCCCCTCGACAGGGGGCGGAGGCTACACCTTC.

For the CDR3, the DNA is TGTGCCAGCAGCGCAGGACAGGGGTTAGGAGAGACCCAGTACTTC. This encodes CASSAGQGLGETQYF. The rearrangement links TRBV7-8 to TRBJ2-5, with 9 bases aligning to TRBD1. V shed 5 bases and J 4 bases; nucleotides not matched to a gene: 8. Germline-derived CDR1 and CDR2 are SGHVS and FQNEAQ. This CDR3 region has 15 residues.

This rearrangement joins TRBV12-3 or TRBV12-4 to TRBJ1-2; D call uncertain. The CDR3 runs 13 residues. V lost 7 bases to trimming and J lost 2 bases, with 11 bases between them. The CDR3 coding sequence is TGTGCCAGCATCAAGGGATTCAACTATGGCTACACCTTC. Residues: CASIKGFNYGYTF.

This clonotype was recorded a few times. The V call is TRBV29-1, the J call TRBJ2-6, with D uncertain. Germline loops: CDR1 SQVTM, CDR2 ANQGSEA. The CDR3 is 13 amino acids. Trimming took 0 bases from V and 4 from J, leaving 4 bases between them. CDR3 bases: TGCAGCGTTGAAGATGCGGGGGCCAACGTCCTGACTTTC. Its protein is CSVEDAGANVLTF.

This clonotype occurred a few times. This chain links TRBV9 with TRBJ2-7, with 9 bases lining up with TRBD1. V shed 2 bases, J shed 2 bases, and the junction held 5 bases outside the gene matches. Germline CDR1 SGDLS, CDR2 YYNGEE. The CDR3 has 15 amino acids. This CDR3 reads CASSVSGTGTYEQYF. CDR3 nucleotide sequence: TGTGCCAGCAGCGTTTCCGGGACAGGGACCTACGAGCAGTACTTC.

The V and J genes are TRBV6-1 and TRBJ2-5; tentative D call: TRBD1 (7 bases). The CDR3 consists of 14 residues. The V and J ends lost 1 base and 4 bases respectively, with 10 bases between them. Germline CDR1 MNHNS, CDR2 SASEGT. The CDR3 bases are TGTGCCAGCAGTGAAGACAGGGGAGGAGAGACCCAGTACTTC. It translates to CASSEDRGGETQYF.

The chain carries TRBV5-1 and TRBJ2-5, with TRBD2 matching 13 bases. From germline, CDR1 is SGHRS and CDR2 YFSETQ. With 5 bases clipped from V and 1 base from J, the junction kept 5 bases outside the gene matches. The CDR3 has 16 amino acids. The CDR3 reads CASRRLAGGLQETQYF. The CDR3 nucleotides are TGCGCCAGCAGACGACTAGCGGGGGGACTCCAAGAGACCCAGTACTTC.

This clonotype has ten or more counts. This CDR3 is CASSSGTGQRNEKLFF. CDR3 in DNA: TGCGCCAGCAGCTCGGGGACAGGGCAACGTAATGAAAAACTGTTTTTT. This rearrangement joins TRBV5-1 to TRBJ1-4; TRBD1 aligns across 9 bases. The V segment lost 3 bases and the J segment 4 bases; nucleotides outside the gene matches: 7. The germline V gene encodes CDR1 SGHRS and CDR2 YFSETQ. This CDR3 has 16 amino acids.

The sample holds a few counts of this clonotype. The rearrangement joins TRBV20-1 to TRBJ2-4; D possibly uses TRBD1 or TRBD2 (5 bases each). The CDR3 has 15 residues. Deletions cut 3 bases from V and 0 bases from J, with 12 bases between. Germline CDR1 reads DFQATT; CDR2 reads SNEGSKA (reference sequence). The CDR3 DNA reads TGCAGTGCTAGCACGGTGGGGACAGCCAAAAACATTCAGTACTTC. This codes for CSASTVGTAKNIQYF.

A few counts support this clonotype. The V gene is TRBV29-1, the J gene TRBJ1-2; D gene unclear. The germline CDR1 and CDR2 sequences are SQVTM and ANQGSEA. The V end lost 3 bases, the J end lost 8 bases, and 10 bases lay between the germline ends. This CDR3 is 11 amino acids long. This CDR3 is CSVDRSGGYTF. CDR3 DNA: TGCAGCGTTGACCGCTCGGGGGGCTACACCTTC. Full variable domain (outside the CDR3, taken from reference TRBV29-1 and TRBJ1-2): SAVISQKPSRDICQRGTSLTIQCQVDSQVTMMFWYRQQPGQSLTLIATANQGSEATYESGFVIDKFPISRPNLTFSTLTVSNMSPEDSSIYLCSVDRSGGYTFGSGTRLTVV.

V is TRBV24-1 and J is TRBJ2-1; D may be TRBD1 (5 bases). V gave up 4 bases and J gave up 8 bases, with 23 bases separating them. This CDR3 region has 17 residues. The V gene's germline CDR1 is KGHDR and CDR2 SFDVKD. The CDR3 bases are TGTGCCACCAGTGACCCACAGGTTTTACCTGGTGGTGATGAGCAGTTCTTC. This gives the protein CATSDPQVLPGGDEQFF.

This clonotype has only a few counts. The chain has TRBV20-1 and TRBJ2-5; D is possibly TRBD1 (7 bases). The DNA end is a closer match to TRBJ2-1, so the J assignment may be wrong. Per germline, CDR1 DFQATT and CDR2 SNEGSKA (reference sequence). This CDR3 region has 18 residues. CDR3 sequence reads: CSARDNRGRGIAYNEQFF. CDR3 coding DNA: TGCAGTGCTAGAGATAACAGGGGACGGGGGATTGCTTACAATGAGCAGTTCTTC.

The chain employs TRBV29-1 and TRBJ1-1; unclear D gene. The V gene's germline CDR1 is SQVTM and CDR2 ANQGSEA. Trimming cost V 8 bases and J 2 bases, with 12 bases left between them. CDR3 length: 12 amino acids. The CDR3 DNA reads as TGCAGCACCGGACGGATAAACACTGAAGCTTTCTTT. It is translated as CSTGRINTEAFF.

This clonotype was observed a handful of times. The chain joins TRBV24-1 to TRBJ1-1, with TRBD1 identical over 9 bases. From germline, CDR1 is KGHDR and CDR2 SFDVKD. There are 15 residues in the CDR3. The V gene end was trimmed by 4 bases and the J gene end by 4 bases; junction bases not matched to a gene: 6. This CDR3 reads CATSEATGGFTEAFF. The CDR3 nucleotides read TGTGCCACCAGTGAGGCCACAGGGGGCTTCACTGAAGCTTTCTTT.

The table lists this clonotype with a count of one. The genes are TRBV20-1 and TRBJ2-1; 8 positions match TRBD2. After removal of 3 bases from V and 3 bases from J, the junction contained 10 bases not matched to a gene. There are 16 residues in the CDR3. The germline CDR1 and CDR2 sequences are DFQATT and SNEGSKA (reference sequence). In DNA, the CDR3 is TGCAGTGCTAGCTCGGAGCTAGCGGGCTTCTACAATGAGCAGTTCTTC. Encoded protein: CSASSELAGFYNEQFF.

Here the CDR3 reads CASSSPVGGSSYNEQFF. CDR3 sequence (DNA): TGTGCCAGCAGCTCCCCTGTGGGGGGGAGCTCCTACAATGAGCAGTTCTTC. The chain uses TRBV7-9 and TRBJ2-1; the match to TRBD2 covers 7 bases. Unmatched junction bases numbered 9, after V lost 4 bases and J lost 0 bases. The CDR3 is made up of 17 amino acids. Germline V gene sequence: CDR1 SEHNR, CDR2 FQNEAQ (reference sequence). Filled out from reference TRBV7-9 and TRBJ2-1, the complete variable domain reads DTGVSQNPRHKITKRGQNVTFRCDPISEHNRLYWYRQTLGQGPEFLTYFQNEAQLEKSRLLSDRFSAERPKGSFSTLEIQRTEQGDSAMYLCASSSPVGGSSYNEQFFGPGTRLTVL.

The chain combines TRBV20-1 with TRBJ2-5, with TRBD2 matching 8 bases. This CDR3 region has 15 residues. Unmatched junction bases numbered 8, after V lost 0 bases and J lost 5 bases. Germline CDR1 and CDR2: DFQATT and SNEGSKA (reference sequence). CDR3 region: CSARDERGHGETQYF. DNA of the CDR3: TGCAGTGCTAGAGACGAGCGGGGGCATGGGGAGACCCAGTACTTC.

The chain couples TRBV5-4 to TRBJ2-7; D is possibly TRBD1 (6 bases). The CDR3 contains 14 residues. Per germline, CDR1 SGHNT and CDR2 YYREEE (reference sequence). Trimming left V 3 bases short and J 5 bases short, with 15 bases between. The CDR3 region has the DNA TGTGCCAGCAGCTATACAGGGATGGAGAACGAGCAGTACTTC. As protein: CASSYTGMENEQYF.